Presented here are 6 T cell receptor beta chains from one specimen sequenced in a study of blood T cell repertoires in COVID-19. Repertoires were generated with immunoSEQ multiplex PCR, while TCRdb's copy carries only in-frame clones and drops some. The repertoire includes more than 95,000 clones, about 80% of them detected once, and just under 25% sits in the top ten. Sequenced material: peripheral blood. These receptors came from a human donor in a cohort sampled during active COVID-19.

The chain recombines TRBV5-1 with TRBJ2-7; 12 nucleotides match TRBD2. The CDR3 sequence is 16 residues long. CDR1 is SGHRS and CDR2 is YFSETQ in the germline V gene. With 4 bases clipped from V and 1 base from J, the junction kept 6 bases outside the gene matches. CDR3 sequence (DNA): TGCGCCAGCAGCCCGACTAGCGGGAGTATGTCCTACGAGCAGTACTTC. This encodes CASSPTSGSMSYEQYF.

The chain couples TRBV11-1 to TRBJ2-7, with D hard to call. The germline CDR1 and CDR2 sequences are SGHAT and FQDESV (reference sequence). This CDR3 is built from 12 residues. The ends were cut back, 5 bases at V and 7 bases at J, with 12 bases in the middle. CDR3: CASSPRALEQYF. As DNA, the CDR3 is TGTGCCAGCAGCCCACGTGCGTTGGAGCAGTACTTC.

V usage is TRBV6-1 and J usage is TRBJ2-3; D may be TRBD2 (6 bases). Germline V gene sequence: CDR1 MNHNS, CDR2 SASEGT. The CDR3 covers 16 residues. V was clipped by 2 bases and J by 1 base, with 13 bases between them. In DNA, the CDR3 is TGTGCCAGCAGTGAATATACTAGCAGGGGCACAGATACGCAGTATTTT. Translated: CASSEYTSRGTDTQYF.

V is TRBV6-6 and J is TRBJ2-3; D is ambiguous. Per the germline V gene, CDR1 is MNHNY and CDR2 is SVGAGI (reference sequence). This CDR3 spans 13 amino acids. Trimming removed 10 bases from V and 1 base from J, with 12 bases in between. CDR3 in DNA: TGTGCCATCTCCGAGGTGGGCACAGATACGCAGTATTTT. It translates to CAISEVGTDTQYF.

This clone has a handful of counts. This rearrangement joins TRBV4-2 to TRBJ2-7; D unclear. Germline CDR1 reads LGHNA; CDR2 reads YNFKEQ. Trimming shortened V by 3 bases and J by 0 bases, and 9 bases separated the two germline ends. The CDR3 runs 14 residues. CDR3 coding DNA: TGTGCCAGCAGCCAGACTTTAGGCTCCTACGAGCAGTACTTC. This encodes CASSQTLGSYEQYF.

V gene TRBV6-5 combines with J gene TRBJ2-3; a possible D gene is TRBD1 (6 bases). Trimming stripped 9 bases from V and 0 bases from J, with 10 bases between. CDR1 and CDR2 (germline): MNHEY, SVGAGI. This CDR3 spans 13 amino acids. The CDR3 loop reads CASRTVSTDTQYF. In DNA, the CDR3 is TGTGCCAGTCGGACAGTTAGCACAGATACGCAGTATTTT.